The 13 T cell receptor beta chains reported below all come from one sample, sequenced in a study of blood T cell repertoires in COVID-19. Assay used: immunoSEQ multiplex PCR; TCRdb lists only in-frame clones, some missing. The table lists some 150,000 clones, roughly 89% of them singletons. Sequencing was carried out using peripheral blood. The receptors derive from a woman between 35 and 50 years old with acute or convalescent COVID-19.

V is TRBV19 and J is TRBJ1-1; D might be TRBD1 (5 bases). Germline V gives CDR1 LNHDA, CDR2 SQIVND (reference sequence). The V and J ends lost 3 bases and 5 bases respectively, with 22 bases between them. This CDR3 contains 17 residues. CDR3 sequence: CASSIFRTFPGATEAFF. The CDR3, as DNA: TGTGCCAGTAGTATCTTTCGGACATTTCCTGGTGCAACTGAAGCTTTCTTT.

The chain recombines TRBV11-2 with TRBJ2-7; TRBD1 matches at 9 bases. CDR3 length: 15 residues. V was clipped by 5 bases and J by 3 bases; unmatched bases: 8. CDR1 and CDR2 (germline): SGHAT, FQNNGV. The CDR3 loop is CASSGLQGAGYEQYF. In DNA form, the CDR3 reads TGTGCCAGCAGCGGACTACAGGGGGCGGGCTACGAGCAGTACTTC. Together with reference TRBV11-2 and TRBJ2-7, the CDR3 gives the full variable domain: EAGVAQSPRYKIIEKRQSVAFWCNPISGHATLYWYQQILGQGPKLLIQFQNNGVVDDSQLPKDRFSAERLKGVDSTLKIQPAKLEDSAVYLCASSGLQGAGYEQYFGPGTRLTVT.

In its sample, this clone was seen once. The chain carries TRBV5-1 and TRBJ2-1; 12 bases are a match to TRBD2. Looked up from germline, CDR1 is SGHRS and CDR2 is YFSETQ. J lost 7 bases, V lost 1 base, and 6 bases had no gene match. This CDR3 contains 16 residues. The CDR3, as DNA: TGCGCCAGCAGCTTGCCGTCTCTAGCGGGAGGGAATGAGCAGTTCTTC. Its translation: CASSLPSLAGGNEQFF.

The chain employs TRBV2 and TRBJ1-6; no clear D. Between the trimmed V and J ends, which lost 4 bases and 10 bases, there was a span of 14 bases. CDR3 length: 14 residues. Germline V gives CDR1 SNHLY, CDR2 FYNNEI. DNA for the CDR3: TGTGCCAGCAGTGGGGAGGGATATGTCTCACCCCTCCACTTT. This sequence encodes CASSGEGYVSPLHF.

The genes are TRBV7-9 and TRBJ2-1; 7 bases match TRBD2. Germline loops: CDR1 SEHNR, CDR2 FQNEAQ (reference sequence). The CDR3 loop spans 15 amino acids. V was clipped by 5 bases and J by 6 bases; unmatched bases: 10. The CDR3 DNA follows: TGTGCCAGCAGCATCCGGGACTATATGTTCAATGAGCAGTTCTTC. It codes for CASSIRDYMFNEQFF.

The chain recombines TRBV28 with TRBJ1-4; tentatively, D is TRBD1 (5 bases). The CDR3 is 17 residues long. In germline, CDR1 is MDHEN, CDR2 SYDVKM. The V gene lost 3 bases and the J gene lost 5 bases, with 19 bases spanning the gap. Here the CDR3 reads CASSLQGGGARNEKLFF. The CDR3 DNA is TGTGCCAGCAGTTTGCAGGGTGGAGGGGCGAGAAATGAAAAACTGTTTTTT.

CDR3 bases: TGTGCCAGCAGCTTAAGGGACAGGGCTAAGTCACCCCTCCACTTT. Translating it yields CASSLRDRAKSPLHF. The chain joins TRBV7-3 to TRBJ1-6; the match to TRBD1 covers 9 bases. Germline CDR1 and CDR2: SGHTA and FQGTGA. This CDR3 is 15 amino acids long. V shed 1 base and J 10 bases; nucleotides not matched to a gene: 5.

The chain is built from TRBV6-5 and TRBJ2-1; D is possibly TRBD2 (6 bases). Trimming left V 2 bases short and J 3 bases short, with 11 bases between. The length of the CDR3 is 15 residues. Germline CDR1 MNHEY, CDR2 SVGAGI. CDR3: CASSYGGTFYNEQFF. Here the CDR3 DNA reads TGTGCCAGCAGTTACGGGGGGACTTTCTACAATGAGCAGTTCTTC.

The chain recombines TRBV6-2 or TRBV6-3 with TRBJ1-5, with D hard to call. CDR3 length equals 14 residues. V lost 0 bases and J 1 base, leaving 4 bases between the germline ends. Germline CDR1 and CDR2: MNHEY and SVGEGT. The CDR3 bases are TGTGCCAGCAGTTACTCGACAAGCAATCAGCCCCAGCATTTT. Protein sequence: CASSYSTSNQPQHF.

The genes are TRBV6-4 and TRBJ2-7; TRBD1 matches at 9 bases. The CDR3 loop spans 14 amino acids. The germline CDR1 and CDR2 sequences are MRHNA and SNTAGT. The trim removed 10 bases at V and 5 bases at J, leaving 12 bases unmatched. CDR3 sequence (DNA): TGTGCCACTTCTCGGAGGACAGGGGACCACGAGCAGTACTTC. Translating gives CATSRRTGDHEQYF.

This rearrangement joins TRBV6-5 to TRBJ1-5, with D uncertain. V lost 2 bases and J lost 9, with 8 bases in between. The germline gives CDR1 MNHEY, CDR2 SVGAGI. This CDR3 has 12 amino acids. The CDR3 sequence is CASSYPRGPQHF. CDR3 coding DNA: TGTGCCAGCAGTTACCCCAGAGGGCCCCAGCATTTT.

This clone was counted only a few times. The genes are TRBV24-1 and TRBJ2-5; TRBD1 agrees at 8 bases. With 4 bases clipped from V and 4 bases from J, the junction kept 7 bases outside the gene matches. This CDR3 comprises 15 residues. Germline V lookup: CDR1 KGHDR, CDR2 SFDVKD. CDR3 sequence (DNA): TGTGCCACCAGTGACCTCGGACAGGGAGGAGAGACCCAGTACTTC. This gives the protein CATSDLGQGGETQYF.

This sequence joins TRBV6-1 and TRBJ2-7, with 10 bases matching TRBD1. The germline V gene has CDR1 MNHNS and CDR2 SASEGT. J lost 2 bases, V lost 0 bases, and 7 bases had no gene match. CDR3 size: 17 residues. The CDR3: CASSEAPTGGTAYEQYF. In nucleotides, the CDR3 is TGTGCCAGCAGTGAAGCACCGACAGGGGGCACAGCCTACGAGCAGTACTTC.